These 4 T cell receptor beta chains originate from one sample sequenced in a study of blood T cell repertoires in COVID-19. Measured with immunoSEQ multiplex PCR; TCRdb has only the in-frame clones, and not every one. The top ten clones hold approximately 9.1% of a sample with around 140,000 clones, roughly 79% of them seen once. Sequencing was carried out using peripheral blood. The receptors stem from a woman aged 55-70 years with active or convalescent COVID-19.

About this clone itself: Other DNA sequences in the sample encode the same CDR3. The chain carries TRBV5-4 and TRBJ1-1, with 7 nucleotides matching TRBD1. CDR1 SGHNT and CDR2 YYREEE come from the germline V gene (reference sequence). J gave up 4 bases and V 3 bases, and 3 bases lay outside the gene matches. The CDR3 totals 13 residues. CDR3 sequence reads: CASSSTGLTEAFF. The CDR3 DNA is TGTGCCAGCAGCTCGACAGGGCTCACTGAAGCTTTCTTT.

V is TRBV28 and J is TRBJ1-3; D remains unclear. The CDR3 covers 14 residues. Looked up from germline, CDR1 is MDHEN and CDR2 is SYDVKM. V lost 7 bases, J lost 3 bases, and 13 bases lay in between. DNA for the CDR3: TGTGCCAGCACCCTGAGAGGGATTGGAAACACCATATATTTT. This encodes CASTLRGIGNTIYF.

V is TRBV7-2 and J is TRBJ2-3, with TRBD2 matching 9 bases. CDR3 length equals 15 residues. Germline V gives CDR1 SGHTA, CDR2 FQGNSA. V was pared by 3 bases and J by 1 base, with 2 bases of the junction left unmatched. Here the CDR3 reads CASSFQRGGTDTQYF. The CDR3 DNA reads TGTGCCAGCAGCTTCCAGCGGGGGGGCACAGATACGCAGTATTTT.

About this clone itself: A read error may explain this, as a much larger clone is one base away. This sample also contains other DNA sequences that code for the same CDR3. The chain carries TRBV5-1 and TRBJ1-5; D is unresolved. Germline CDR1 reads SGHRS; CDR2 reads YFSETQ. Between the trimmed V and J ends, which lost 0 bases and 3 bases, there was a span of 7 bases. The CDR3 covers 14 residues. The CDR3 sequence is CASSLDGVNQPQHF. The CDR3 DNA sequence: TGCGCCAGCAGCTTGGATGGAGTCAATCAGCCCCAGCATTTT.